Sequencing of this T cell receptor (beta chain) was carried out in a study of T cells in Graves' hyperthyroidism and ophthalmopathy. Authors of the study amplified TCR beta CDR3 regions from RNA transcripts. The TCR CDR3 was amplified in a first-round RT-PCR using the HTBI primer set. A single record per CDR3 protein comes from TCRdb applying MiXCR to the multiplex PCR reads. This table has about 260,000 distinct CDR3 sequences, under 30% appearing once. The table lists this clonotype with many counts. Hyperthyroidism had been newly diagnosed in patients aged 18 to 65, and its duration was under 2 months. The study collected blood at first hyperthyroidism diagnosis, before any ophthalmopathy symptoms arose. Germline CDR1 SGHTA, CDR2 FQGNSA. The CDR3 contains 13 residues. The V gene lost 2 bases and the J gene lost 4 bases, with 6 bases spanning the gap.

The chain employs TRBV7-2 and TRBJ1-5; unclear D gene. Input material: blood. The receptor comes from a man aged 35-49 years with Graves' hyperthyroidism that later progressed to Graves' ophthalmopathy. CDR3 DNA: TGTGCCAGCAGCTTACAGACGAATCAGCCCCAGCATTTT. Encoded protein: CASSLQTNQPQHF. Supplemented by reference TRBV7-2 and TRBJ1-5, the full variable domain reads GAGVSQSPSNKVTEKGKDVELRCDPISGHTALYWYRQSLGQGLEFLIYFQGNSAPDKSGLPSDRFSAERTGGSVSTLTIQRTQQEDSAVYLCASSLQTNQPQHFGDGTRLSIL.